A single sample gave rise to the 5 T cell receptor beta chains below, sequenced in a study of control samples from healthy donors and cancer patients. The protocol was immunoSEQ multiplex PCR, while the TCRdb copy is restricted to in-frame clones and leaves out a portion. In the table there are 60,000 to 75,000 clones, 83% of which are singletons. Sample: blood. The receptors here all came from a man aged 55 to 70 in good health.

The chain has TRBV7-8 and TRBJ2-5; D possibly corresponds to TRBD1 (5 bases). CDR1 is SGHVS and CDR2 is FQNEAQ in the germline V gene. V gave up 4 bases and J gave up 1 base, with 22 bases separating them. The CDR3 sequence is 18 residues long. The CDR3 DNA follows: TGTGCCAGCAGCTCCTCCAGGATGGCAGGGCGAATCCAAGAGACCCAGTACTTC. It translates to CASSSSRMAGRIQETQYF.

This chain links TRBV3-1 (or the pseudogene TRBV3-2) with TRBJ1-5; 8 bases are shared with TRBD1. Germline CDR1 LGHDT, CDR2 YNNKEL (reference sequence). The CDR3 covers 14 residues. V dropped 5 bases and J dropped 6; count of bases not matched to a gene: 6. The CDR3 loop is CASSAGQGGQPQHF. CDR3 in DNA: TGTGCCAGCAGCGCCGGACAGGGAGGTCAGCCCCAGCATTTT.

The chain employs TRBV5-4 and TRBJ1-2; D unclear. The CDR3 is 13 amino acids. CDR1 SGHNT and CDR2 YYREEE come from the germline V gene (reference sequence). Trimming cost V 0 bases and J 5 bases, with 8 bases left between them. This CDR3 is CASSLEEIYGYTF. The CDR3, as DNA: TGTGCCAGCAGCTTGGAGGAGATTTATGGCTACACCTTC.

The chain recombines TRBV9 with TRBJ1-4; a weak D match, TRBD1 (5 bases). CDR1 is SGDLS and CDR2 is YYNGEE in the germline V gene. V shed 1 base and J shed 0 bases, with 10 bases lying between them. This CDR3 is built from 16 residues. Here the CDR3 reads CASSVSPGATNEKLFF. The CDR3 DNA reads as TGTGCCAGCAGCGTATCCCCGGGGGCAACTAATGAAAAACTGTTTTTT.

The chain uses TRBV19 and TRBJ1-5; perhaps TRBD1 as D (6 bases). Germline V CDR1 and CDR2: LNHDA, SQIVND (reference sequence). Trimming stripped 7 bases from V and 3 bases from J, with 19 bases between. This CDR3 spans 16 amino acids. The CDR3 loop is CASNLPGGGVNQPQHF. CDR3 coding DNA: TGTGCCAGTAATCTCCCCGGAGGGGGGGTCAATCAGCCCCAGCATTTT.